A selection of T cell receptor beta chains follows, all from one sample in a study of blood T cell repertoires in COVID-19. Sequenced by immunoSEQ multiplex PCR; TCRdb stores in-frame clones only, minus some. The data hold around 24,000 clones, with around 87% observed a single time. The sequenced sample consisted of peripheral blood. These receptors were obtained from a man in his 70s with acute or convalescent COVID-19. Both conserved end residues are part of each CDR3. The order of the fields is clone size, D gene, J gene, V gene, CDR3 DNA, CDR3 protein. D genes are given only for firm matches. Not every row has a clone size; where given, it reads once, few, many or a size class.

abundance: few
d_gene: TRBD2
j_gene: TRBJ2-4
v_gene: TRBV2
CDR3nt: TGTGCCAGCAGGCCCGGGACTAGCAAAAACATTCAGTACTTC
CDR3aa: CASRPGTSKNIQYF

abundance: NA
d_gene: TRBD1
j_gene: TRBJ2-5
v_gene: TRBV7-7
CDR3nt: TGTGCTAGCAGCTTAGGCGACAGGGTCCACGAGACCCAGTACTTC
CDR3aa: CASSLGDRVHETQYF

abundance: NA
d_gene: TRBD1
j_gene: TRBJ1-1
v_gene: TRBV5-1
CDR3nt: TGCGCCAGCAGCCCTACGACAGGGGGCACTGAAGCTTTCTTT
CDR3aa: CASSPTTGGTEAFF

abundance: NA
d_gene: NA
j_gene: TRBJ1-5
v_gene: TRBV7-9
CDR3nt: TGTGCCAGCAGCGGAAGACAGGATCAGCCCCAGCATTTT
CDR3aa: CASSGRQDQPQHF

abundance: NA
d_gene: NA
j_gene: TRBJ1-1
v_gene: TRBV6-6
CDR3nt: TGTGCCAGCAGTCACGACAGGAACACTGAAGCTTTCTTT
CDR3aa: CASSHDRNTEAFF

abundance: few
d_gene: NA
j_gene: TRBJ2-1
v_gene: TRBV13
CDR3nt: TGTGCCAGCAGCTTAGGCCTGCAGGGGCATATTAATGAGCAGTTCTTC
CDR3aa: CASSLGLQGHINEQFF

abundance: NA
d_gene: TRBD1
j_gene: TRBJ2-1
v_gene: TRBV7-9
CDR3nt: TGTGCCAGCACCCGGGGGACAGGGGCCAATGAGCAGTTCTTC
CDR3aa: CASTRGTGANEQFF

abundance: few
d_gene: NA
j_gene: TRBJ2-7
v_gene: TRBV7-9
CDR3nt: TGTGCCAGCAGAGAGGGGGGAGGGCCCTACGAGCAGTACTTC
CDR3aa: CASREGGGPYEQYF

abundance: NA
d_gene: NA
j_gene: TRBJ2-5
v_gene: TRBV5-1
CDR3nt: TGCGCCAGCAGCTTGCGACAGAAACAAGAGACCCAGTACTTC
CDR3aa: CASSLRQKQETQYF

abundance: NA
d_gene: TRBD2
j_gene: TRBJ2-1
v_gene: TRBV7-3
CDR3nt: TGTGCCAGCAGCTTAATCCCTAGCGGGGCGTACAATGAGCAGTTCTTC
CDR3aa: CASSLIPSGAYNEQFF

abundance: NA
d_gene: NA
j_gene: TRBJ1-3
v_gene: TRBV28
CDR3nt: TGTGCCAGCAGTTCCATGGGGGGAGGAAACACCATATATTTT
CDR3aa: CASSSMGGGNTIYF

abundance: NA
d_gene: TRBD1
j_gene: TRBJ1-2
v_gene: TRBV19
CDR3nt: TGTGCCAGTAGTATAGAGCACAGGGGGGGTGCTGGCTACACCTTC
CDR3aa: CASSIEHRGGAGYTF

abundance: NA
d_gene: NA
j_gene: TRBJ2-7
v_gene: TRBV6-1
CDR3nt: TGTGCCAGCACTGAACAGGGCGAGGGGGACGAGCAGTACTTC
CDR3aa: CASTEQGEGDEQYF

abundance: NA
d_gene: TRBD1
j_gene: TRBJ2-7
v_gene: TRBV9
CDR3nt: TGTGCCAGCAGCGTACAGGGACAGGGGTTCTACGAGCAGTACTTC
CDR3aa: CASSVQGQGFYEQYF

abundance: NA
d_gene: NA
j_gene: TRBJ2-7
v_gene: TRBV7-9
CDR3nt: TGTGCCAGCAGCTTTACTAGTGCCGAGCAGTACTTC
CDR3aa: CASSFTSAEQYF

abundance: NA
d_gene: NA
j_gene: TRBJ2-2
v_gene: TRBV4-3
CDR3nt: TGCGCCAGCAGCCAAGATGCCCGGGGAGCCGGGGAGCTGTTTTTT
CDR3aa: CASSQDARGAGELFF

abundance: NA
d_gene: TRBD1
j_gene: TRBJ1-4
v_gene: TRBV13
CDR3nt: TGTGCCAGCAGCCGGGACAGGGGGGAAAAACTGTTTTTT
CDR3aa: CASSRDRGEKLFF

abundance: NA
d_gene: TRBD2
j_gene: TRBJ2-3
v_gene: TRBV7-2
CDR3nt: TGTGCCAGCAGCTTTTATCAGCGGGAGAACACAGATACGCAGTATTTT
CDR3aa: CASSFYQRENTDTQYF

abundance: NA
d_gene: NA
j_gene: TRBJ1-1
v_gene: TRBV28
CDR3nt: TGTGCCAGCAGTCCCGGGAACGGGGCTGAAGCTTTCTTT
CDR3aa: CASSPGNGAEAFF

abundance: NA
d_gene: NA
j_gene: TRBJ2-1
v_gene: TRBV6-2/TRBV6-3
CDR3nt: TGTGCCAGCAGTTACTCGAGTAGTGAACTAGCCGCGTACAATGAGCAGTTCTTC
CDR3aa: CASSYSSSELAAYNEQFF

abundance: NA
d_gene: TRBD2
j_gene: TRBJ2-3
v_gene: TRBV7-8
CDR3nt: TGTGCCAGCAGCTCGAGACTAGCGGGAGTCGGGGGAGATACGCAGTATTTT
CDR3aa: CASSSRLAGVGGDTQYF

abundance: NA
d_gene: NA
j_gene: TRBJ1-1
v_gene: TRBV9
CDR3nt: TGTGCCAGCAGCGTAGCAGTGAACACTGAAGCTTTCTTT
CDR3aa: CASSVAVNTEAFF

abundance: NA
d_gene: NA
j_gene: TRBJ1-5
v_gene: TRBV19
CDR3nt: TGTGCCATTGGGGGGGGGTACAATCAGCCCCAGCATTTT
CDR3aa: CAIGGGYNQPQHF

abundance: NA
d_gene: TRBD1
j_gene: TRBJ2-3
v_gene: TRBV5-1
CDR3nt: TGCGCCAGCAGCTCAGGACAGGGGACAACAGATACGCAGTATTTT
CDR3aa: CASSSGQGTTDTQYF

abundance: NA
d_gene: NA
j_gene: TRBJ2-7
v_gene: TRBV19
CDR3nt: TGTGCCAGTAGTATAAGTATTCGGGCCTACGAGCAGTACTTC
CDR3aa: CASSISIRAYEQYF

abundance: NA
d_gene: NA
j_gene: TRBJ2-2
v_gene: TRBV3-1/TRBV3-2
CDR3nt: TGTGCCAGCAGCCAAGCGGGGAATACCGGGGAGCTGTTTTTT
CDR3aa: CASSQAGNTGELFF

abundance: NA
d_gene: TRBD1
j_gene: TRBJ1-1
v_gene: TRBV9
CDR3nt: TGTGCCAGCAGCGTAGATAAGGGGGCCCGGACTGAAGCTTTCTTT
CDR3aa: CASSVDKGARTEAFF

abundance: few
d_gene: TRBD1
j_gene: TRBJ1-2
v_gene: TRBV12-3/TRBV12-4
CDR3nt: TGTGCCAGCAGTTTCCGACAGGGGAGTGGCTACACCTTC
CDR3aa: CASSFRQGSGYTF

abundance: NA
d_gene: TRBD2
j_gene: TRBJ2-7
v_gene: TRBV18
CDR3nt: TGTGCCAGCTCACCACCCGCTAGCGGCTACGAGCAGTACTTC
CDR3aa: CASSPPASGYEQYF

abundance: NA
d_gene: TRBD1
j_gene: TRBJ1-2
v_gene: TRBV28
CDR3nt: TGTGCCAGCGGGACAGTAGCCTTGGGGGGCTACACCTTC
CDR3aa: CASGTVALGGYTF

abundance: NA
d_gene: TRBD2
j_gene: TRBJ2-3
v_gene: TRBV9
CDR3nt: TGTGCCAGCAGCATCCTAGCGGGAGGGCCTATAGATACGCAGTATTTT
CDR3aa: CASSILAGGPIDTQYF

abundance: NA
d_gene: TRBD1
j_gene: TRBJ2-7
v_gene: TRBV11-3
CDR3nt: TGTGCCAGCAGCGCCGGGACAGTCTACGAGCAGTACTTC
CDR3aa: CASSAGTVYEQYF

abundance: NA
d_gene: NA
j_gene: TRBJ2-1
v_gene: TRBV6-4
CDR3nt: TGTGCCAGCAGTGACGAAGAGGGCAATGAGCAGTTCTTC
CDR3aa: CASSDEEGNEQFF

abundance: NA
d_gene: NA
j_gene: TRBJ2-7
v_gene: TRBV7-2
CDR3nt: TGTGCCAGCAGCTTGGGGCTAGCGCTCGAGCAGTACTTC
CDR3aa: CASSLGLALEQYF

abundance: NA
d_gene: TRBD1
j_gene: TRBJ1-4
v_gene: TRBV5-4
CDR3nt: TGTGCCAGCAGCCGGGCCGGACAGGGTGGAGAAAAACTGTTTTTT
CDR3aa: CASSRAGQGGEKLFF

abundance: NA
d_gene: TRBD2
j_gene: TRBJ2-1
v_gene: TRBV5-1
CDR3nt: TGCGCCAGCAGCCTCGGGGGGAGCTCCTACAATGAGCAGTTCTTC
CDR3aa: CASSLGGSSYNEQFF

abundance: NA
d_gene: NA
j_gene: TRBJ2-7
v_gene: TRBV27
CDR3nt: TGTGCCAGCAGTTTCCAGGTGAGCTCCTACGAGCAGTACTTC
CDR3aa: CASSFQVSSYEQYF

abundance: few
d_gene: NA
j_gene: TRBJ2-1
v_gene: TRBV4-2
CDR3nt: TGTGCCAGCAGCCAAGATACCAGCGGGTGGGGCAATGAGCAGTTCTTC
CDR3aa: CASSQDTSGWGNEQFF

abundance: NA
d_gene: NA
j_gene: TRBJ1-3
v_gene: TRBV5-1
CDR3nt: TGCGCCAGCAGCTACTCGGAGGGAAACACCATATATTTT
CDR3aa: CASSYSEGNTIYF

abundance: once
d_gene: NA
j_gene: TRBJ1-1
v_gene: TRBV2
CDR3nt: TGTGCCAGCACCTGGGACATTGAAGCTTTCTTT
CDR3aa: CASTWDIEAFF

abundance: NA
d_gene: TRBD1
j_gene: TRBJ1-5
v_gene: TRBV9
CDR3nt: TGTGCCAGCAGCGTCGGGACAGGGCCCTCTCAGCCCCAGCATTTT
CDR3aa: CASSVGTGPSQPQHF

abundance: NA
d_gene: TRBD1
j_gene: TRBJ2-7
v_gene: TRBV7-9
CDR3nt: TGTGTCGCGACCCGGACAGGTTGGGCCTACGAGCAGTACTTC
CDR3aa: CVATRTGWAYEQYF

abundance: NA
d_gene: TRBD1
j_gene: TRBJ2-7
v_gene: TRBV28
CDR3nt: TGTGCCAGCAGTTTGCAGGACAGGGGCTACGAGCAGTACTTC
CDR3aa: CASSLQDRGYEQYF

abundance: NA
d_gene: NA
j_gene: TRBJ2-1
v_gene: TRBV5-1
CDR3nt: TGCGCCAGCAGCTTGGGGACTAACAATGAGCAGTTCTTC
CDR3aa: CASSLGTNNEQFF

abundance: NA
d_gene: NA
j_gene: TRBJ2-3
v_gene: TRBV10-3
CDR3nt: TGTGCCATCCAAGTGGGGGGACCCACAGATACGCAGTATTTT
CDR3aa: CAIQVGGPTDTQYF

abundance: NA
d_gene: NA
j_gene: TRBJ2-2
v_gene: TRBV2
CDR3nt: TGTGCCAGCAGAGTAGAAGCGGACCACACCGGGGAGCTGTTTTTT
CDR3aa: CASRVEADHTGELFF

abundance: NA
d_gene: NA
j_gene: TRBJ2-1
v_gene: TRBV4-3
CDR3nt: TGCGCCAGCAGCCAAGATTGGAGGGAGAATGAGCAGTTCTTC
CDR3aa: CASSQDWRENEQFF

abundance: NA
d_gene: NA
j_gene: TRBJ2-5
v_gene: TRBV11-2
CDR3nt: TGTGCCAGCAGTCCAGACCCCAGGGTTTGGGAGACCCAGTACTTC
CDR3aa: CASSPDPRVWETQYF

abundance: NA
d_gene: NA
j_gene: TRBJ1-2
v_gene: TRBV4-1
CDR3nt: TGCGCCAGCAGCTCAAACCCGGGTACAGGCAATGGTTACACCTTC
CDR3aa: CASSSNPGTGNGYTF

abundance: NA
d_gene: TRBD1
j_gene: TRBJ2-3
v_gene: TRBV19
CDR3nt: TGTGCCAGTAGCCACAACAGGGGGGACGGTACGCAGTATTTT
CDR3aa: CASSHNRGDGTQYF